This is a list of T cell receptor beta chains from one sample in a study of cytomegalovirus exposure and HLA in healthy donors. Clones were sequenced by immunoSEQ multiplex PCR, and TCRdb holds only the in-frame ones, with some missing. In the table there are tens of thousands of clones, around four fifths of which are singletons. What was sequenced was PBMCs. The receptors were sampled from a male donor in good health and CMV-seropositive. CDR3s include the opening cysteine and the closing phenylalanine or tryptophan. A D gene is named only where the DNA matches it firmly. Clone size appears in some rows only: once, few, many, or a class for an expanded clone.

CDR3	DNA	D	V	J	size
CASSLLRNTGELFF	TGTGCCAGCAGCCTCCTCCGGAACACCGGGGAGCTGTTTTTT	-	TRBV7-9	TRBJ2-2	-
CASSQEQGGWFGVTGELFF	TGTGCCAGCAGCCAAGAACAGGGGGGCTGGTTCGGGGTCACCGGGGAGCTGTTTTTT	TRBD1	TRBV4-2	TRBJ2-2	-
CASSLGALAGAYNEQFF	TGTGCCAGCAGCTTAGGGGCCCTAGCGGGAGCCTACAATGAGCAGTTCTTC	TRBD2	TRBV7-9	TRBJ2-1	-
CASSLEIRTLISYNEQFF	TGTGCCAGCAGCTTGGAGATTAGGACTCTCATTTCCTACAATGAGCAGTTCTTC	-	TRBV5-4	TRBJ2-1	many
CASSLDQRNTEAFF	TGTGCCAGCAGCTTAGATCAGCGGAACACTGAAGCTTTCTTT	-	TRBV5-8	TRBJ1-1	-
CASSLSPGLAGVAGETQYF	TGTGCCAGCAGCTTATCCCCGGGACTAGCGGGAGTTGCTGGAGAGACCCAGTACTTC	TRBD2	TRBV5-6	TRBJ2-5	-
CASSLASGGLTDTQYF	TGCGCCAGCAGCTTGGCCTCAGGGGGACTCACAGATACGCAGTATTTT	-	TRBV5-1	TRBJ2-3	-
CASRLGLAGEITDTQYF	TGTGCCAGCAGACTTGGACTAGCGGGAGAGATCACAGATACGCAGTATTTT	TRBD2	TRBV11-3	TRBJ2-3	-
CAWSAGTVREQFF	TGTGCCTGGAGTGCCGGAACAGTTCGTGAGCAGTTCTTC	-	TRBV30	TRBJ2-1	-
CASSQHSTDTQYF	TGTGCCAGCTCACAACATAGCACAGATACGCAGTATTTT	-	TRBV18	TRBJ2-3	-
CASAGTRMRETQYF	TGTGCCAGCGCGGGCACCCGAATGCGGGAGACCCAGTACTTC	-	TRBV2	TRBJ2-5	-